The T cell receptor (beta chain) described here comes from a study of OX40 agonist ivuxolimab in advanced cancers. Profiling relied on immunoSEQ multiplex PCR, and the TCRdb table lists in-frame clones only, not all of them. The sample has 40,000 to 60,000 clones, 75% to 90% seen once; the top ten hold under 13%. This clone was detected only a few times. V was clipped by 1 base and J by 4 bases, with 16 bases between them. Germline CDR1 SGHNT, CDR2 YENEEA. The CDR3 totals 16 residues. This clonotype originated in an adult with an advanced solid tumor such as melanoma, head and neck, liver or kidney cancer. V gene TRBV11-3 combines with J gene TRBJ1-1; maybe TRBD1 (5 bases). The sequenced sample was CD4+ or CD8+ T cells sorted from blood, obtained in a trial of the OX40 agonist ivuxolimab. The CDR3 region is CASSLVGPPGGTEAFF. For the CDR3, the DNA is TGTGCCAGCAGCTTAGTTGGACCCCCTGGGGGCACTGAAGCTTTCTTT.